The 20 T cell receptor beta chains reported below all come from one sample, sequenced in a study of blood T cell repertoires in COVID-19. Generated by immunoSEQ multiplex PCR, the TCRdb table keeps only in-frame clones and is missing some. This sample has over 600,000 clones, with about 90% found just once. Sequencing was done on a sample of peripheral blood. Receptor source: a woman aged 18 to 35 with acute or convalescent COVID-19.

This chain joins TRBV27 and TRBJ1-2; D is perhaps TRBD1 (6 bases). In germline, CDR1 is MNHEY, CDR2 SMNVEV (reference sequence). This CDR3 comprises 15 residues. V was trimmed by 6 bases and J by 8 bases, leaving 22 bases between them. CDR3 in amino acids: CASRATSGGSRGYTF. CDR3 nucleotide sequence: TGTGCCAGCAGAGCGACCTCGGGGGGCTCCAGGGGCTACACCTTC.

The J gene is TRBJ2-1, the V gene TRBV3-1 (or the pseudogene TRBV3-2), with 11 bases identical to TRBD2. The CDR3 is 16 residues long. Germline CDR1 reads LGHDT; CDR2 reads YNNKEL (reference sequence). With 0 bases clipped from V and 10 bases from J, the junction kept 8 bases outside the gene matches. This CDR3 is CASSQEDLAGGVEQFF. CDR3 bases: TGTGCCAGCAGCCAAGAAGATCTAGCGGGGGGTGTCGAGCAGTTCTTC.

The CDR3 DNA reads as TGTGCCAGCAGCCTGACAGGTACAGATACGCAGTATTTT. Protein product: CASSLTGTDTQYF. The V gene is TRBV27, the J gene TRBJ2-3, with D possibly being TRBD1 (6 bases). The CDR3 runs 13 residues. V was trimmed by 6 bases and J by 3 bases, leaving 10 bases between them. The V gene's germline CDR1 is MNHEY and CDR2 SMNVEV (reference sequence).

The chain is built from TRBV27 and TRBJ1-2; perhaps TRBD1 as D (5 bases). The CDR3 consists of 14 residues. The V end lost 3 bases, the J end lost 5 bases, and 13 bases lay between the germline ends. Germline CDR1 and CDR2: MNHEY and SMNVEV (reference sequence). The DNA for the CDR3 is TGTGCCAGCAGTTTCGGCCCGGGACTTTATGGCTACACCTTC. It translates to CASSFGPGLYGYTF.

The rearrangement uses TRBV11-2 and TRBJ1-1; possible D gene TRBD1, 5 bases. CDR1 and CDR2 (germline): SGHAT, FQNNGV. The CDR3 consists of 14 residues. With 5 bases removed from V and 8 bases from J, the gap between germline ends came to 18 bases. The chain's CDR3 is CASSPRPQRGEAFF. CDR3 bases: TGTGCCAGCAGCCCAAGACCCCAGCGGGGGGAAGCTTTCTTT.

V usage is TRBV18 and J usage is TRBJ2-7; 9 bases map to TRBD1. Looked up from germline, CDR1 is KGHSH and CDR2 is LQKENI. CDR3 length: 15 residues. Trimming removed 2 bases from V and 6 bases from J; junction bases left unmatched: 8. Here the CDR3 DNA reads TGTGCCAGCTCACCATGGGACGGGACAGGGCTCGAGCAGTACTTC. Translation gives CASSPWDGTGLEQYF.

This clone was observed a few times. The DNA for the CDR3 is TGTGCCAGCAGCCAGACAGGGATAGGAGGCTACACCTTC. It is translated as CASSQTGIGGYTF. The chain couples TRBV3-1 (or the pseudogene TRBV3-2) to TRBJ1-2, with TRBD1 identical over 7 bases. Germline V gene lookup returns CDR1 LGHDT and CDR2 YNNKEL (reference sequence). The CDR3 is 13 amino acids. Trimming at V came to 3 bases and at J to 8 bases, leaving 6 bases not matched to a gene.

The chain is built from TRBV11-2 and TRBJ1-5; D gene unclear. The V end was cut by 0 bases, the J end by 11 bases, with 8 bases between. Germline values: CDR1 SGHAT, CDR2 FQNNGV. The CDR3 spans 12 residues. The CDR3 region is CASSLEGRTQHF. DNA for the CDR3: TGTGCCAGCAGCTTAGAGGGGAGGACCCAGCATTTT.

The V and J genes are TRBV27 and TRBJ1-1, with TRBD1 as a possible D gene (5 bases). The CDR3 length is 15 residues. Germline CDR1 is MNHEY and CDR2 is SMNVEV (reference sequence). Trimming shortened V by 3 bases and J by 4 bases, and 15 bases separated the two germline ends. CDR3 in DNA: TGTGCCAGCAGTTTTAAGGCGGGGGGAGTCACTGAAGCTTTCTTT. This gives the protein CASSFKAGGVTEAFF.

This chain connects TRBV5-1 to TRBJ2-7; D is ambiguous. Germline CDR1 and CDR2: SGHRS and YFSETQ. The CDR3 extends over 14 amino acids. Between the trimmed V and J ends, which lost 0 bases and 2 bases, there was a span of 9 bases. For the CDR3, the DNA is TGCGCCAGCAGCTTGGAACGAGCGACCTACGAGCAGTACTTC. As protein: CASSLERATYEQYF.

J is TRBJ2-3 and V is TRBV30, with TRBD1 identical over 8 bases. The CDR3 is 17 amino acids. V was clipped by 3 bases and J by 2 bases; unmatched bases: 13. Germline V CDR1 and CDR2: GTSNPN, SVGIG (reference sequence). The CDR3 is CAWRGGTGGYFTDTQYF. DNA of the CDR3: TGTGCCTGGAGGGGGGGCACAGGGGGATATTTCACAGATACGCAGTATTTT. Full variable domain (outside the CDR3, taken from reference TRBV30 and TRBJ2-3): SQTIHQWPATLVQPVGSPLSLECTVEGTSNPNLYWYRQAAGRGLQLLFYSVGIGQISSEVPQNLSASRPQDRQFILSSKKLLLSDSGFYLCAWRGGTGGYFTDTQYFGPGTRLTVL.

The V call is TRBV3-1 (or the pseudogene TRBV3-2), the J call TRBJ1-1; 9 nucleotides line up with TRBD1. The CDR3 loop spans 14 amino acids. Germline V gene data show CDR1 as LGHDT and CDR2 as YNNKEL (reference sequence). Germline trimming cut 5 bases from V and 4 bases from J; bases unmatched to any gene: 5. CDR3 sequence reads: CASSAQGASTEAFF. CDR3 bases: TGTGCCAGCAGCGCACAGGGGGCGTCCACTGAAGCTTTCTTT.

The rearrangement links TRBV5-6 to TRBJ2-1; D is ambiguous. V lost 4 bases and J 3 bases, leaving 14 bases between the germline ends. The CDR3 consists of 15 residues. CDR1 and CDR2 (germline): SGHDT, YYEEEE. The CDR3 nucleotides are TGTGCCAGCAGCCCGGGTTTTACGGACTACAATGAGCAGTTCTTC. Translated: CASSPGFTDYNEQFF.

This clone showed up just once. The chain's CDR3 is CASSEQGEVNTGELFF. The CDR3 DNA follows: TGTGCCAGCAGTGAGCAAGGGGAAGTGAACACCGGGGAGCTGTTTTTT. V and J are TRBV6-4 and TRBJ2-2; perhaps TRBD1 as D (5 bases). Trimming stripped 3 bases from V and 1 base from J, with 12 bases between. From germline, CDR1 is MRHNA and CDR2 SNTAGT. This CDR3 is 16 amino acids long.

The chain couples TRBV28 to TRBJ2-1, with D possibly being TRBD2 (6 bases). Germline V lookup: CDR1 MDHEN, CDR2 SYDVKM. This CDR3 region has 14 residues. V lost 4 bases and J lost 4, with 11 bases in between. The CDR3 spells CASSWGETYNEQFF. The CDR3 DNA follows: TGTGCCAGCAGTTGGGGGGAAACTTACAATGAGCAGTTCTTC.

V and J are TRBV12-3 or TRBV12-4 and TRBJ2-3; 8 nucleotides agree with TRBD2. The CDR3 length is 12 residues. Trimming cost V 4 bases and J 12 bases; bases outside gene matches: 6. CDR3 coding DNA: TGTGCCAGCAGTTCCGGGACTAGTATTCAGTATTTT. It is translated as CASSSGTSIQYF.

This rearrangement joins TRBV6-5 to TRBJ2-5, with TRBD1 matching over 7 bases. V lost 3 bases and J lost 3; bases outside the gene matches: 7. This CDR3 contains 15 residues. The V gene's germline CDR1 is MNHEY and CDR2 SVGAGI. Here the CDR3 DNA reads TGTGCCAGCAGTTATGCCCTCGGGACAGAAGAGACCCAGTACTTC. Translating it yields CASSYALGTEETQYF.

Note on this clone: Other DNA sequences in the sample encode the same CDR3. The chain combines TRBV10-3 with TRBJ2-3; D not resolved. The CDR3 has 11 amino acids. V was trimmed by 6 bases and J by 2 bases, leaving 3 bases between them. The germline gives CDR1 ENHRY, CDR2 SYGVKD. CDR3 nucleotides: TGTGCCATCAGCTCCACAGATACGCAGTATTTT. Amino acid sequence: CAISSTDTQYF.

The V call is TRBV27, the J call TRBJ2-1, with 11 nucleotides matching TRBD1. The germline gives CDR1 MNHEY, CDR2 SMNVEV (reference sequence). The CDR3 consists of 15 residues. V was clipped by 6 bases and J by 8 bases; unmatched bases: 9. The CDR3 DNA reads as TGTGCCAGCAGAAAAGGACAGGGGGCTAGGGATGAGCAGTTCTTC. Translating gives CASRKGQGARDEQFF.

The CDR3 sequence is CASSIQVTREIGTEKLFF. The CDR3 DNA reads as TGTGCCAGTAGTATACAGGTAACGCGCGAGATTGGTACTGAAAAACTGTTTTTT. This chain joins TRBV19 and TRBJ1-4; no clear D. Germline values: CDR1 LNHDA, CDR2 SQIVND (reference sequence). The CDR3 runs to 18 residues. Trimming pared 2 bases from V and 7 bases from J, leaving 23 bases between.